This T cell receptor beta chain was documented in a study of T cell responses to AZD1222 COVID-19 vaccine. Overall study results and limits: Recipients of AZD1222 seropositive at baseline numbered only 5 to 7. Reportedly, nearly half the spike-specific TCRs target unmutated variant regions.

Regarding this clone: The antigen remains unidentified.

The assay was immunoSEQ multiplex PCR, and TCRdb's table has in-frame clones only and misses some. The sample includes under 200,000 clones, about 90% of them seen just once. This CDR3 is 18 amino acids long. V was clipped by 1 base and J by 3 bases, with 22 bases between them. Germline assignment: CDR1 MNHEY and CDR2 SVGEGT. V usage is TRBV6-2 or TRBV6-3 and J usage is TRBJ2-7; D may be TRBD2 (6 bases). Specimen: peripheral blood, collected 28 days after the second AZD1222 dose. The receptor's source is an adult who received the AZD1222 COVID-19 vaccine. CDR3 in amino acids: CASSYFPLGLRRNYEQYF. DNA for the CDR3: TGTGCCAGCAGTTACTTTCCTTTGGGACTCCGTCGAAACTACGAGCAGTACTTC.